This T cell receptor beta chain was documented in a study of blood T cell repertoires in COVID-19. Per the original methods: It was from reference gene primer amplification that nucleated cell counts were estimated. Sequencing was performed with immunoSEQ multiplex PCR; in TCRdb, only in-frame clones are kept and a portion is missing. The V and J calls and the clone size are those of that table, but D and trimming were determined from the DNA. The sample lists 200,000 to 250,000 clones; 80% to 85% were seen once. This CDR3 region has 15 residues. The V and J ends lost 8 bases and 5 bases, in that order; junction bases with no gene match: 8. Germline lookup yields CDR1 SNHLY and CDR2 FYNNEI.

The TCR comes from a woman in her thirties who had recovered from COVID-19. The V gene is TRBV2, the J gene TRBJ2-7, with 14 positions matching TRBD2. The sequenced sample was peripheral blood. The CDR3 reads CASHGTSGSTHEQYF. In nucleotides, the CDR3 is TGTGCCAGCCACGGGACTAGCGGGAGCACCCACGAGCAGTACTTC.